The entry below describes one TCR beta chain. What antigen it recognizes has not been identified. Qualities for individual bases were not recorded, and no much larger clone is one base off. The CDR3 regions of human TCRbeta chains were analyzed by immunosequencing. Turning to the authors' computational methods: Repertoire TCRs were checked for matches against a reference library of SARS-CoV-2-specific TCRs that had been generated using the MIRA antigen-specificity platform. Breadth was defined as the fraction of unique TCRs that were SARS-CoV-2-associated. Depth was defined as the fraction of total T cells that were SARS-CoV-2-associated. Using the MIRA data, each spike-specific TCR was assigned both to the spike region to which the TCR was reactive and to a CD4 or CD8 class. Log10-transformed breadth and depth values were compared by one-way ANOVA with Sidak's multiple comparisons tests. TCRdb stores this immuneACCESS table with in-frame sequences only. Part of the clones is absent; in the studies checked, under half of the shortfall reflects unresolved V genes, and no reason is known for the rest. For V, J and clone size, that table is used; D and trimming come from the DNA. For this sample there are about 150,000 clones; 88% appear just once. The top ten clonotypes cover roughly 5.2% of the sample.

The sample is drawn from a study of T cell responses to AZD1222 COVID-19 vaccine (TCRdb year 2021). Regarding the study in general: TCR sequencing was performed for roughly 240 trial participants, of whom about 200 were given two doses of AZD1222 and around 25 were given two doses of MenACWY control vaccine. Trial participants were enrolled by age into 18-55, 56-69 and 70-plus year subgroups, with around 140, 26 and 57 TCR-sequenced participants respectively.

Interpreted using the paper, the time point label stands for: about 28 days (+/-7) after the second vaccine dose. Taken with the paper, the label for treatment or condition translates to: meningococcal conjugate vaccine given as trial control. Vaccinee samples were obtained from the UK trials COV001 and COV002, which included a single-blind randomized controlled phase 2/3 trial of AZD1222 (ChAdOx1 nCoV-19) in healthy adults. Trial participant PBMC samples were collected at day 0 and day 28 after the second dose for TCRbeta chain sequencing. What the work shows at the level of the full study, not this receptor alone: The 56-69-year group was small, and its depth increase did not reach significance, likely because of low power. The vaccine-associated CD4 TCRs covered the entire spike protein, and the dominant responses fell in regions 160-218 and 743-854. Participants were mostly white British and included more females than males, and it was suggested by the authors that clonal diversity may have been underestimated. Only five or six AZD1222 recipients were SARS-CoV-2 seropositive at baseline, limiting conclusions about previously exposed vaccinees. After two AZD1222 doses, both the breadth and the depth of spike-specific TCRs were significantly higher than at day 0 and than in MenACWY recipients. Epitopes outside the regions mutated in the B.1.351 and B.1.1.7 variants were reportedly recognized by nearly half of the unique spike-specific TCRs. Because no day 14 peak-response samples were available, repertoires were characterized only after the peak T cell response.

This TCR was sampled from an adult who received the MenACWY meningococcal vaccine as a control. The specimen comprised peripheral blood, sampled 28 days after the second dose of the MenACWY control vaccine.

The nucleotides are TGTGCCAGCAGCTTAGTTCGGGGGGCCGGGGAGCTGTTTTTT. This gives the protein CASSLVRGAGELFF. The chain is assembled from TRBV11-2 and TRBJ2-2; 7 nucleotides in the junction match TRBD2. For CDR1 and CDR2, the germline V gene lists SGHAT and FQNNGV. From its cysteine to its phenylalanine, the CDR3 spans 14 amino acids. Solely the CDR3 DNA is kept, with 42 bases framed from the first base. Trimmed from V: 1 base; trimmed from J: 6 bases; junction bases lacking a gene match: 2.